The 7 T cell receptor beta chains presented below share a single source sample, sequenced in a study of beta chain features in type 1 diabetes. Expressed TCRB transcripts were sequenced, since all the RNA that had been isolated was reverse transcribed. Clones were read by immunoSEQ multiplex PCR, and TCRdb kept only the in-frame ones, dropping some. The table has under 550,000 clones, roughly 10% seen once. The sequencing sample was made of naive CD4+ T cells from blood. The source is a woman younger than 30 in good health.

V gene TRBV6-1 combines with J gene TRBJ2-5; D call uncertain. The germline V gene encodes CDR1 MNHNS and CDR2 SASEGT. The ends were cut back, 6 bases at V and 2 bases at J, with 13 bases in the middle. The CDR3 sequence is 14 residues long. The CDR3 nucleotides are TGTGCCAGCAGGTCGAGGCATTGGCAAGAGACCCAGTACTTC. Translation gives CASRSRHWQETQYF.

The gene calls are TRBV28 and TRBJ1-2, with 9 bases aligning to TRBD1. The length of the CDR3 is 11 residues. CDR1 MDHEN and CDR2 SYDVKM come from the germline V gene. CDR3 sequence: CVLQGAGGYTF. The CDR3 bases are TGTGTCTTACAGGGGGCTGGAGGCTACACCTTC.

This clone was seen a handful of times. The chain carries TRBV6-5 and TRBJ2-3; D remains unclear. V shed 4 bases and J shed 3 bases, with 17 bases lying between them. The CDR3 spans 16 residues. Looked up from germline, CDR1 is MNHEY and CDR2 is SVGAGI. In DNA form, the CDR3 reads TGTGCCAGCAGTTCGCCCTTCGGGCCCAATACAGATACGCAGTATTTT. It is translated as CASSSPFGPNTDTQYF.

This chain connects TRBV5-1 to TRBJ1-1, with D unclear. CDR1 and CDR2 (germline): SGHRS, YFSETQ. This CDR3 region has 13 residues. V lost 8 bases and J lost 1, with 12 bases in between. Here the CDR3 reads CASRLQPNTEAFF. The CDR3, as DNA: TGCGCCAGTCGGCTTCAACCGAACACTGAAGCTTTCTTT.

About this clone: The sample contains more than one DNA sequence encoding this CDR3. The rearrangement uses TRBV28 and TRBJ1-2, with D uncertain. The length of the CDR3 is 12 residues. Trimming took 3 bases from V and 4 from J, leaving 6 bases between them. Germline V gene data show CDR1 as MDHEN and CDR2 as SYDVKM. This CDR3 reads CASSLVGYGYTF. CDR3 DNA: TGTGCCAGCAGTTTGGTAGGCTATGGCTACACCTTC.

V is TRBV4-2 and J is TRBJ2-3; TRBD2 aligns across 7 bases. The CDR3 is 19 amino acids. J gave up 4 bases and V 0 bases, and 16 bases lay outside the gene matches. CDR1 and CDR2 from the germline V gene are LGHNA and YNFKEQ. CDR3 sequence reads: CASSQDPPGTGGRADTQYF. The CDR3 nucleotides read TGTGCCAGCAGCCAAGATCCTCCCGGGACGGGAGGAAGGGCAGATACGCAGTATTTT.

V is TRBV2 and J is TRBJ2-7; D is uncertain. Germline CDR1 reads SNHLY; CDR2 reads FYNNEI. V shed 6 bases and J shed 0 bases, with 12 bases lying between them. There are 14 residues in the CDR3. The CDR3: CASRASLTSYEQYF. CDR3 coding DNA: TGTGCCAGCAGGGCCAGCTTAACCTCCTACGAGCAGTACTTC.